Here is one T cell receptor (beta chain) with its context. These data belong to a study of blood T cell repertoires in COVID-19. The assay was immunoSEQ multiplex PCR, and TCRdb's table has in-frame clones only and misses some. This sample yields 95,000 or so clones, of which under 90% are seen a single time; 24% belongs to the top ten. Germline V gene data show CDR1 as SGHTA and CDR2 as FQGTGA. V lost 5 bases and J 1 base, leaving 16 bases between the germline ends. The CDR3 is 16 residues long. The origin of this receptor is a human donor in a cohort sampled during active COVID-19. J is TRBJ2-3 and V is TRBV7-3; D perhaps matches TRBD2 (7 bases). The source material was peripheral blood. CDR3 nucleotide sequence: TGTGCCAGCAGCCCTCAGGCGGGGGCCCGCACAGATACGCAGTATTTT. Protein sequence: CASSPQAGARTDTQYF. Combining the CDR3 with reference TRBV7-3 and TRBJ2-3 gives the whole variable domain GAGVSQTPSNKVTEKGKYVELRCDPISGHTALYWYRQSLGQGPEFLIYFQGTGAADDSGLPNDRFFAVRPEGSVSTLKIQRTERGDSAVYLCASSPQAGARTDTQYFGPGTRLTVL.